Included here is one T cell receptor beta chain sequence, with context. Its cognate antigen is unknown. TCRdb fed the reads into MiXCR, producing one record per CDR3 protein. The sample contains a few hundred thousand distinct CDR3 sequences, 17% of which appear only once. This sample was taken from a study of T cell repertoires in cytomegalovirus infection. Study outcomes and limitations: HLA-C-restricted, CMV-specific TCR beta clonotypes were dominant ex vivo.

Sequenced sample: CD8+ T cells from PBMCs. The TCR comes from a human donor in good health (CMV status not recorded). Some clones in this sample may be carry-over from other donors' samples.

The CDR3 DNA reads as TGTGCCAGCAGCGCCCGGGGGCCCCTCCACTTT. This sequence encodes CASSARGPLHF. V and J are TRBV4-2 and TRBJ1-6, with D maybe TRBD1 (5 bases). V gave up 5 bases and J gave up 13 bases, with 9 bases separating them. Germline V lookup: CDR1 LGHNA, CDR2 YNFKEQ. There are 11 residues in the CDR3.